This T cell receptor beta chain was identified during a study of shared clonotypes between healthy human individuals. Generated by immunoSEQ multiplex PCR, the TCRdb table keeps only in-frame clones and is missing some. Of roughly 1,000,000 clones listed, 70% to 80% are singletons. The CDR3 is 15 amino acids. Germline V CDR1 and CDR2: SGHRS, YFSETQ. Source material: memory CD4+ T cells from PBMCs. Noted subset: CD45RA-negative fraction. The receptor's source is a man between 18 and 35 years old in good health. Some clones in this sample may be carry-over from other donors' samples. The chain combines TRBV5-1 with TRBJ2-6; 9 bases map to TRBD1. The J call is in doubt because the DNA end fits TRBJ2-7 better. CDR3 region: CASSAYSGQGGEQYF. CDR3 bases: TGCGCCAGCAGCGCCTACTCGGGACAGGGAGGTGAGCAGTACTTC.